This T cell receptor (beta chain) stems from a study of T cells in Graves' hyperthyroidism and ophthalmopathy. There were TCR beta CDR3 regions amplified from RNA transcripts. Initially, a first-round RT-PCR of the TCR CDR3 employed the HTBI primer set. TCRdb reanalysed the multiplex PCR reads using MiXCR and keeps one entry per CDR3 protein. The top ten clones hold around 23% of a sample with about 350,000 distinct CDR3 sequences, around 14% of them seen once. Study-wide points: Most thyroid clonotypes expanded above 0.001 appeared in blood too.

This clonotype was counted ten times or more. As yet, its antigen is unknown. The CDR3 loop spans 17 amino acids. Trimming stripped 3 bases from V and 3 bases from J, with 15 bases between. This clonotype was sampled from a woman under 40 with Graves' hyperthyroidism. Sequencing was performed on blood. The chain employs TRBV12-3 or TRBV12-4 and TRBJ2-6, with D perhaps matching TRBD1 (5 bases). The CDR3: CASSLFTGVGGANVLTF. CDR3 nucleotides: TGTGCCAGCAGTTTGTTCACAGGTGTGGGTGGGGCCAACGTCCTGACTTTC.